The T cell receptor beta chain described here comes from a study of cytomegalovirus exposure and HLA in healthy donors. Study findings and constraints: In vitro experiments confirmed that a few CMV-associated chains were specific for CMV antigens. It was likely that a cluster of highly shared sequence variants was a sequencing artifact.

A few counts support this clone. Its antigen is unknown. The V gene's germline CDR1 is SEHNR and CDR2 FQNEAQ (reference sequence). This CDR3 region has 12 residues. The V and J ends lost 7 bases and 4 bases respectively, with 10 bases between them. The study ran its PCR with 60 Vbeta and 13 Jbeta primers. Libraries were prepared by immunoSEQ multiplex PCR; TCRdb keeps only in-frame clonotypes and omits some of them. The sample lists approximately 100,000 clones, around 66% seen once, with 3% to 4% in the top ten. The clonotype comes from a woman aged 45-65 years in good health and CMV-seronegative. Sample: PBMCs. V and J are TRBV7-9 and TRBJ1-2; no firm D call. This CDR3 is CASKGGLYGYTF. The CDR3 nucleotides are TGTGCCAGCAAGGGAGGACTCTATGGCTACACCTTC. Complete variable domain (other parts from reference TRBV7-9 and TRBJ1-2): DTGVSQNPRHKITKRGQNVTFRCDPISEHNRLYWYRQTLGQGPEFLTYFQNEAQLEKSRLLSDRFSAERPKGSFSTLEIQRTEQGDSAMYLCASKGGLYGYTFGSGTRLTVV.